This paragraph reports one T cell receptor (beta chain). No antigen is known for it. The sample holds no much larger clone one base away, and base qualities are not on file. Patients with a history of autoimmune disease or receiving systemic immunosuppression were excluded from the trial. Peripheral blood for TCR sequencing was drawn from every dose cohort at baseline, at cycle 4 day 1 and at cycle 7 day 1. Samples were obtained from an open-label, multicenter, first-in-human phase I dose-escalation trial of ivuxolimab. The trial enrolled adults with locally advanced or metastatic head and neck squamous cell, hepatocellular, melanoma or renal cell carcinoma. Before TCR sequencing, CD4+ T cells and CD8+ T cells were sorted from peripheral blood as separate populations. This sample was taken from a study of OX40 agonist ivuxolimab in advanced cancers. In the study overall: Ivuxolimab, which targeted the costimulatory receptor OX40 (CD134), was an agonistic, fully human IgG2 monoclonal antibody. Intravenous ivuxolimab was administered to patients every 2 weeks at six dose levels: 0.01, 0.1, 0.3, 1.5, 3 and 10 mg/kg. Among the approximately 50 dose-escalation patients, some 20 had hepatocellular carcinoma, 15 or so melanoma, 9 renal cell carcinoma and 9 head and neck cancer. In the dose-escalation cohort, over 65% of patients were male, and the mean age was approximately 60 years, with a range of about 23 to 85. Prior anti-PD-1, anti-PD-L1 or anti-CTLA-4 therapy was permitted, and 40% to 50% of dose-escalation patients had received checkpoint inhibitors. Partial responses occurred in three dose-escalation patients, of whom one had hepatocellular carcinoma and two had cutaneous melanoma. Peripheral TCRbeta sequencing aimed to test whether ivuxolimab altered TCR sequence diversity and caused clonal T-cell expansion. The paper describes the monotherapy dose-escalation part (N of about 52 patients) of the phase I trial of ivuxolimab. General conclusions and limits of the study: At doses of 0.1 to 3.0 mg/kg, clonal expansion of both CD4+ and CD8+ T cells in blood was seen between baseline and week 6. After ivuxolimab, expanded clones were on average more numerous among CD8+ T cells than among CD4+ T cells. In partial responders in the 0.1-3.0 mg/kg groups, normalized peripheral clonal expansion was found to be among the lowest, especially among CD8+ T cells. Antigen specificity was not determined for the clonally expanded peripheral T cells. Low levels of normalized T-cell clonal expansion were also seen in some patients who did not respond.

To sequence the TCRbeta CDR3 region, genomic DNA was isolated from the sorted cells. The immunoSEQ Assay was used to sequence the TCRbeta CDR3 regions. Imported from immuneACCESS, the table was reduced by TCRdb to in-frame sequences with V and J called. These copies leave out some clones; in studies compared against another copy, an unresolved V gene accounts for under half, and the cause of the remainder is not known. In all, the sample holds 70,000 or so clones, and 80% of those were seen once. The biggest ten clones account for around 2% of the sample. The junction shows trimming of 7 bases on V and 7 bases on J, plus 11 bases between the germline ends. From the cysteine up to the phenylalanine, the CDR3 has a length of 11 residues. Of the read, only the CDR3 DNA is kept; its 33 bases are in frame from base 1. The germline V gene sets CDR1 to MNHEY and CDR2 to SVGAGI.

The chain is encoded by TRBV6-5 joined to TRBJ2-7; the D gene remains uncertain. The sequence was obtained from an adult with an advanced solid tumor such as melanoma, head and neck, liver or kidney cancer. The sample here was CD4+ or CD8+ T cells sorted from blood, taken in a trial of the OX40 agonist ivuxolimab. The nucleotides read TGTGCCAGCACCGGACCAAGAGAGCAGTACTTC. Translated, this gives CASTGPREQYF.